The rows below give T cell receptor beta chains drawn from one sample of a study of response to subunit inactivated influenza vaccine. TCRdb analysed the RT-PCR reads with MiXCR anew, one entry per CDR3 protein. The sample holds 650,000 to 700,000 distinct CDR3 sequences, 15% to 19% seen once. The specimen was PBMCs from blood, collected 11 to 12 days after vaccination. Every receptor here comes from a man in his fifties or sixties who received an inactivated influenza vaccine. Each CDR3 is given with its conserved first and last residue. Fields, in order: J gene, clone size, V gene, D gene, CDR3 DNA, CDR3 protein. A D gene is named only where the DNA matches it firmly. Expanded clones are given a class, and other clones once, few, many or no size at all.

TRBJ2-7	.	TRBV4-2	.	TGTGCCAGCAGCCAAGACCTCGCGAGAGCCTACGAGCAGTACTTC	CASSQDLARAYEQYF
TRBJ2-1	.	TRBV7-6	TRBD2	TGTGCCAGCAGCTCCGGGGAGGTCGAGCGGGGGAGGTACAATGAGCAGTTCTTC	CASSSGEVERGRYNEQFF
TRBJ2-3	.	TRBV2	.	TGTGCCAGCAGTGAAGTGGAAGGTCGGGATACGCAGTATTTT	CASSEVEGRDTQYF
TRBJ2-3	few	TRBV28	.	TGTGCCAGCGGGTGGAGTCGCACAGATACGCAGTATTTT	CASGWSRTDTQYF
TRBJ2-2	many	TRBV29-1	TRBD2	TGCAGCGTTGAAGCCCGAGGGGAGGGGAACACCGGGGAGCTGTTTTTT	CSVEARGEGNTGELFF
TRBJ2-1	.	TRBV7-9	.	TGTGCCAGCAGCTTTCCCCGACTAGACTACAATGAGCAGTTCTTC	CASSFPRLDYNEQFF
TRBJ2-4	.	TRBV28	.	TGTGCCAGCCATTACAAAAACATTCAGTACTTC	CASHYKNIQYF
TRBJ2-5	.	TRBV7-6	.	TGTGCCAGCAGCTTGCGCGAGGGAGGGACCCAGTACTTC	CASSLREGGTQYF
TRBJ1-5	few	TRBV28	.	TGTGCCAGCAGGTTTCCGGGCCCAACTGGTAGCAATCAGCCCCAGCATTTT	CASRFPGPTGSNQPQHF
TRBJ2-5	few	TRBV20-1	.	TGCAGTGCTAGAGTTACCGGGTCCGGAGAGACCCAGTACTTC	CSARVTGSGETQYF
TRBJ1-1	.	TRBV5-1	.	TGCGCCAGCAGCTTGTCGGGGGATAGGATGAACACTGAAGCTTTCTTT	CASSLSGDRMNTEAFF
TRBJ1-1	.	TRBV29-1	.	TGCAGCGTTGAGAACAGACTCCAGGAACACACTGAAGCTTTCTTT	CSVENRLQEHTEAFF
TRBJ2-1	few	TRBV6-2/TRBV6-3	TRBD2	TGTGCCAGCAGTTACTCTCGCGGGGGGTCTTACAATGAGCAGTTCTTC	CASSYSRGGSYNEQFF
TRBJ2-7	many	TRBV29-1	.	TGCAGTGCCCGGGGGACCGAAACCTACGAGCAGTACTTC	CSARGTETYEQYF
TRBJ2-7	.	TRBV19	.	TGTGCCAGTAGTTCCGGTCCCGGGACGGACCCCTACGAGCAGTACTTC	CASSSGPGTDPYEQYF
TRBJ2-7	few	TRBV4-2	.	TGTGCCAGCAGCCAAGAAAGGGACGAGCAGTACTTC	CASSQERDEQYF
TRBJ2-1	.	TRBV24-1	.	TGTGCCACCGAATTGTACAATGAGCAGTTCTTC	CATELYNEQFF
TRBJ2-2	.	TRBV4-3	.	TGCGCCAGCAGCCAAGACCACAGGGTTTTCGGGGAGCTGTTTTTT	CASSQDHRVFGELFF
TRBJ2-4	.	TRBV28	.	TGTGCCAGCCGGGCCATGGGGTTCAAAAACATTCAGTACTTC	CASRAMGFKNIQYF
TRBJ1-1	many	TRBV12-3/TRBV12-4	TRBD1	TGTGCCAGCACCACAGGGGCTGAAGCTTTCTTT	CASTTGAEAFF
TRBJ2-1	few	TRBV7-2	TRBD1	TGTGCCAGCAGCTTGGGACAGGCTACCTACAATGAGCAGTTCTTC	CASSLGQATYNEQFF
TRBJ1-2	few	TRBV4-3	.	TGCGCCAGCAGCCATCCGAGGACCTTCTCCTACACCTTC	CASSHPRTFSYTF
TRBJ1-1	few	TRBV7-8	.	TGTGCCAGCAGCTTAGAGGGGAACCACCCCTCTGAAGCTTTCTTT	CASSLEGNHPSEAFF
TRBJ1-3	few	TRBV7-2	.	TGTGCCAGCAGCTTGGAGGGGTTCGGAAACACCATATATTTT	CASSLEGFGNTIYF
TRBJ2-5	few	TRBV20-1	.	TGCAGTGCTAGGTACCTTGGGGAGACCCAGTACTTC	CSARYLGETQYF
TRBJ2-7	.	TRBV6-1	TRBD1	TGTGCCAGCACCCCCCCTGTGAACAGGGGGGTGTACGAGCAGTACTTC	CASTPPVNRGVYEQYF
TRBJ2-7	few	TRBV5-1	.	TGCGCCAGCGGCTTGACTCCGAACCCCTACGAGCAGTACTTC	CASGLTPNPYEQYF
TRBJ2-5	.	TRBV7-9	TRBD2	TGTGCCAGCAGCTCTACCCCGGGACTAGCGGGCGGAGAGACCCAGTACTTC	CASSSTPGLAGGETQYF
TRBJ2-7	few	TRBV4-2	TRBD2	TGTGCCAGCAGCCTGACTAGCGACCCTTCCTACGAGCAGTACTTC	CASSLTSDPSYEQYF
TRBJ1-6	.	TRBV7-9	.	TGTGCCAGCAGCTTATTGACAGTCAATTCACCCCTCCACTTT	CASSLLTVNSPLHF
TRBJ2-2	.	TRBV4-3	.	TGCGCCAGCAGCCAAGAGTTATCCGGGGAGCTGTTTTTT	CASSQELSGELFF
TRBJ1-6	.	TRBV4-1	TRBD1	TGCGCCAGCAGCCAACCGGACAGGGAGAATTCACCCCTCCACTTT	CASSQPDRENSPLHF
TRBJ2-3	.	TRBV15	.	TGTGCCACCAGCAGAGCGGTTACTCCTAAGGATACGCAGTATTTT	CATSRAVTPKDTQYF
TRBJ2-1	.	TRBV4-2	.	TGTGCCAGCAGCCCAACCCCTAGCTTCTATGAGCAGTTCTTC	CASSPTPSFYEQFF
TRBJ1-3	.	TRBV12-3/TRBV12-4	.	TGTGCCAGCAGTTTAAGCAGGGTGAACACCATATATTTT	CASSLSRVNTIYF
TRBJ2-7	.	TRBV12-3/TRBV12-4	.	TGTGCCAGCAGTTTAGGTGGGCAGGGGAGCTCCTACGAGCAGTACTTC	CASSLGGQGSSYEQYF
TRBJ2-1	.	TRBV6-1	TRBD2	TGTGCCAGCAGTACGGGACTAGCGACCCATGAGCAGTTCTTC	CASSTGLATHEQFF
TRBJ2-1	.	TRBV5-1	TRBD2	TGCGCCAGCAGCCCGGGGGTCGGGACTAGAGGCGATGAGCAGTTCTTC	CASSPGVGTRGDEQFF
TRBJ2-2	few	TRBV12-3/TRBV12-4	.	TGTGCCAGCAGTCCCTTAGGGTCCGGGGAGCTGTTTTTT	CASSPLGSGELFF
TRBJ2-7	.	TRBV10-3	TRBD2	TGTGCCATCAGTGGAAAGCGGGAGAAAACCTACGAGCAGTACTTC	CAISGKREKTYEQYF
TRBJ1-6	few	TRBV12-3/TRBV12-4	TRBD1	TGTGCCAGCACGGCGGGACAGGGGAATTCACCCCTCCACTTT	CASTAGQGNSPLHF
TRBJ2-5	few	TRBV28	.	TGTGCCAGCAGTTTCTGGGAGGACGAGACCCAGTACTTC	CASSFWEDETQYF
TRBJ2-1	few	TRBV15	.	TGTGCCACCAGCAGAGAGACTACCCGGAGACTAAATGAGCAGTTCTTC	CATSRETTRRLNEQFF
TRBJ1-1	.	TRBV12-3/TRBV12-4	TRBD1	TGTGCCAGCAAACCAACAGGGGAAGGCTCTGAAGCTTTCTTT	CASKPTGEGSEAFF
TRBJ2-7	.	TRBV7-2	.	TGTGCCAGCAGATTGACAGTCGACGAGCAGTACTTC	CASRLTVDEQYF